What follows are 24 T cell receptor beta chains derived from one specimen sequenced in a study of cytomegalovirus exposure and HLA in healthy donors. With 60 Vbeta and 13 Jbeta primers, the PCR was carried out. Measured with immunoSEQ multiplex PCR; TCRdb has only the in-frame clones, and not every one. The profile shows under 200,000 clones, roughly 80% of them singletons. Input material: PBMCs. The receptors were gathered from a human donor in good health.

J is TRBJ2-5 and V is TRBV13; 7 bases agree with TRBD1. From germline, CDR1 is PRHDT and CDR2 FYEKMQ (reference sequence). The CDR3 consists of 17 residues. V trimming: 2 bases; J trimming: 5 bases; junction bases outside the gene matches: 14. The CDR3 spells CASSLQRGQAGWETQYF. The CDR3 DNA follows: TGTGCCAGCAGCTTACAAAGAGGACAGGCTGGTTGGGAGACCCAGTACTTC.

The V gene is TRBV7-9, the J gene TRBJ2-1, with TRBD1 matching over 8 bases. In germline, CDR1 is SEHNR, CDR2 FQNEAQ (reference sequence). CDR3 length equals 16 residues. V lost 5 bases to trimming and J lost 6 bases; unmatched junction nucleotides: 12. The CDR3 sequence: CASSHISGTGFNEQFF. The CDR3 region has the DNA TGTGCCAGCAGCCATATCTCCGGGACAGGCTTCAATGAGCAGTTCTTC.

Only one count was recorded for this clone. The chain uses TRBV27 and TRBJ1-6; D is ambiguous. Germline values: CDR1 MNHEY, CDR2 SMNVEV (reference sequence). This CDR3 region has 16 residues. Trimming cost V 7 bases and J 13 bases, with 26 bases left between them. This CDR3 is CASTPTPRMLGQPLHF. CDR3 sequence (DNA): TGTGCCAGCACCCCAACCCCCCGAATGTTGGGCCAGCCCCTCCACTTT.

V is TRBV4-3 and J is TRBJ1-2, with TRBD1 identical over 10 bases. V lost 4 bases and J lost 4; bases outside the gene matches: 12. CDR1 LGHNA and CDR2 YSLEER come from the germline V gene. The CDR3 is 17 amino acids. As DNA, the CDR3 is TGCGCCAGCAGCCCGGACAGGGGGATTGATGACTTCTATGGCTACACCTTC. Amino acid sequence: CASSPDRGIDDFYGYTF.

The CDR3 protein is CASSRGQGTEAFF. The CDR3, as DNA: TGTGCCAGCTCCAGGGGACAGGGCACTGAAGCTTTCTTT. The V and J genes are TRBV18 and TRBJ1-1, with 9 positions matching TRBD1. The germline CDR1 and CDR2 sequences are KGHSH and LQKENI. Losses at the gene ends were 6 bases for V and 4 bases for J; bases not matched to a gene: 3. The CDR3 is made up of 13 amino acids.

The rearrangement joins TRBV6-1 to TRBJ2-7; 7 bases are a match to TRBD2. CDR3 length: 15 residues. V lost 6 bases and J lost 1; bases outside the gene matches: 9. Germline V gene sequence: CDR1 MNHNS, CDR2 SASEGT. CDR3 residues: CASSPERGISYEQYF. For the CDR3, the DNA is TGTGCCAGCAGCCCAGAGCGGGGTATTTCCTACGAGCAGTACTTC.

The chain links TRBV10-1 to TRBJ1-2, with TRBD1 identical over 10 bases. The trim removed 4 bases at V and 3 bases at J, leaving 8 bases unmatched. CDR1 is WNHNN, CDR2 SYGVQD, per germline (reference sequence). The CDR3 sequence is 16 residues long. The chain's CDR3 is CASSGRPDRGDYGYTF. Written as DNA, the CDR3 is TGCGCCAGCAGTGGTCGCCCGGACAGGGGGGACTATGGCTACACCTTC.

This chain uses TRBV23-1 with TRBJ1-5, with D maybe TRBD1 (6 bases). TRBV23-1 is an ORF, and what it does is uncertain. This CDR3 comprises 16 residues. V lost 3 bases and J lost 0, with 12 bases in between. CDR3 sequence (DNA): TGCGCCAGCAGTCAGCCGGGACATCATAGCAATCAGCCCCAGCATTTT. Translation: CASSQPGHHSNQPQHF.

Notes on this clone: One end of the junction does not line up with germline, which may come from a read error. The J gene is TRBJ2-3, the V gene TRBV5-1, with 7 bases lining up with TRBD1. Germline loops: CDR1 SGHRS, CDR2 YFSETQ. The CDR3 is 13 amino acids. As DNA, the CDR3 is TGCGCCAGCAGCCTAGACAGGGCAGATACGCAGTGTTTT. Protein product: CASSLDRADTQCF.

The J gene is TRBJ1-2, the V gene TRBV28, with D possibly TRBD1 on 5 matching bases. The CDR3 contains 15 residues. Germline V CDR1 and CDR2: MDHEN, SYDVKM. Trimming stripped 8 bases from V and 0 bases from J, with 16 bases between. CDR3 in DNA: TGTGCCAGCTTGGGGGGAGACGCGGCTAACTATGGCTACACCTTC. This gives the protein CASLGGDAANYGYTF.

This chain uses TRBV4-1 with TRBJ2-7; 12 nucleotides align to TRBD1. The CDR3 runs 14 residues. Germline V CDR1 and CDR2: MGHRA, YSYEKL. V dropped 3 bases and J dropped 5; count of bases not matched to a gene: 2. The CDR3, as DNA: TGCGCCAGCAGCCAGGGACAGGGGGCCGACGAGCAGTACTTC. This translates into CASSQGQGADEQYF.

V is TRBV19 and J is TRBJ2-5; D is unresolved. Germline V gene sequence: CDR1 LNHDA, CDR2 SQIVND (reference sequence). V was shortened by 1 base and J by 0 bases, with 6 bases between the two germline ends. This CDR3 region has 14 residues. CDR3 in DNA: TGTGCCAGTAGTATAGCGGGTTACCAAGAGACCCAGTACTTC. This codes for CASSIAGYQETQYF.

This clone has just a few counts. Other DNA sequences in this sample translate to the same CDR3. The chain joins TRBV7-9 to TRBJ2-5; the match to TRBD2 covers 7 bases. J gave up 1 base and V 1 base, and 0 bases lay outside the gene matches. This CDR3 contains 14 residues. Germline CDR1 SEHNR, CDR2 FQNEAQ (reference sequence). This CDR3 reads CASSLGLAQETQYF. CDR3 in DNA: TGTGCCAGCAGCTTAGGACTAGCCCAAGAGACCCAGTACTTC.

The V call is TRBV14, the J call TRBJ1-6, with unresolved D. Trimming removed 3 bases at V and 7 bases at J, with 4 bases between. The germline V gene encodes CDR1 SGHDN and CDR2 FVKESK. This CDR3 has 12 residues. CDR3 sequence reads: CASSHGNSPLHF. DNA for the CDR3: TGTGCCAGCAGCCACGGGAATTCACCCCTCCACTTT. Supplemented by reference TRBV14 and TRBJ1-6, the full variable domain reads EAGVTQFPSHSVIEKGQTVTLRCDPISGHDNLYWYRRVMGKEIKFLLHFVKESKQDESGMPNNRFLAERTGGTYSTLKVQPAELEDSGVYFCASSHGNSPLHFGNGTRLTVT.

The rearrangement links TRBV5-8 to TRBJ1-1; D is perhaps TRBD1 (6 bases). This CDR3 is built from 13 residues. Germline loops: CDR1 SGHTS, CDR2 YDEGEE. V lost 3 bases and J 5 bases, leaving 11 bases between the germline ends. CDR3 in amino acids: CASSSDSGTEAFF. In DNA, the CDR3 is TGTGCCAGCAGCTCGGACAGCGGAACTGAAGCTTTCTTT.

The chain carries TRBV27 and TRBJ1-3, with TRBD1 matching over 7 bases. Trimming removed 5 bases from V and 0 bases from J; junction bases left unmatched: 1. CDR1 and CDR2 from the germline V gene are MNHEY and SMNVEV (reference sequence). The CDR3 loop spans 14 amino acids. CDR3 in amino acids: CASSRQGSGNTIYF. The DNA for the CDR3 is TGTGCCAGCAGTCGACAGGGCTCTGGAAACACCATATATTTT.

The chain employs TRBV19 and TRBJ2-2, with D perhaps matching TRBD1 (5 bases). Germline CDR1 LNHDA, CDR2 SQIVND (reference sequence). This CDR3 contains 13 residues. V was pared by 5 bases and J by 7 bases, with 11 bases between. CDR3 amino acids: CASSLQDGGELFF. As DNA, the CDR3 is TGTGCCAGTAGTCTACAGGATGGCGGGGAGCTGTTTTTT.

This clone showed up just once. This rearrangement joins TRBV5-4 to TRBJ2-1, with 7 nucleotides matching TRBD1. Germline lookup yields CDR1 SGHNT and CDR2 YYREEE (reference sequence). V lost 4 bases and J lost 6; bases outside the gene matches: 10. The CDR3 covers 15 residues. The CDR3 region is CASSKTGIVPNEQFF. In DNA form, the CDR3 reads TGTGCCAGCAGCAAGACAGGGATTGTCCCCAATGAGCAGTTCTTC.

This clone was detected only a few times. V and J are TRBV7-3 and TRBJ2-1, with 7 bases fitting TRBD1. The CDR3 extends over 14 amino acids. Germline lookup yields CDR1 SGHTA and CDR2 FQGTGA. V dropped 3 bases and J dropped 5; count of bases not matched to a gene: 4. The CDR3 sequence: CASSFLDRDNEQFF. In nucleotides, the CDR3 is TGTGCCAGCAGCTTCCTTGACAGGGACAATGAGCAGTTCTTC. Full variable domain (missing parts from reference TRBV7-3 and TRBJ2-1): GAGVSQTPSNKVTEKGKYVELRCDPISGHTALYWYRQSLGQGPEFLIYFQGTGAADDSGLPNDRFFAVRPEGSVSTLKIQRTERGDSAVYLCASSFLDRDNEQFFGPGTRLTVL.

Worth noting for this clone: Compared with germline, one end of the junction differs, possibly owing to a read error. The chain recombines TRBV27 with TRBJ1-4, with unresolved D. In germline, CDR1 is MNHEY, CDR2 SMNVEV (reference sequence). This CDR3 spans 14 amino acids. Written as DNA, the CDR3 is TGTGCCAGCAGTTTATCGACAACCAATGAAAAACTGTTTTTT. Translation gives CASSLSTTNEKLFF.

This sequence joins TRBV6-1 and TRBJ2-5; possibly TRBD2 for D (6 bases). V was shortened by 0 bases and J by 0 bases, with 14 bases between the two germline ends. The CDR3 has 17 amino acids. Germline V gene data show CDR1 as MNHNS and CDR2 as SASEGT. CDR3 sequence (DNA): TGTGCCAGCAGTGAAGCGCGGCACCGGGGGTACCAAGAGACCCAGTACTTC. It translates to CASSEARHRGYQETQYF.

The rearrangement links TRBV6-5 to TRBJ1-6; D not certain. Germline CDR1 reads MNHEY; CDR2 reads SVGAGI. The CDR3 length is 14 residues. V dropped 0 bases and J dropped 8 bases, with 8 bases sitting between them. In DNA, the CDR3 is TGTGCCAGCAGTTACTCGGTTCGGGATTCACCCCTCCACTTT. Its translation is CASSYSVRDSPLHF.

The gene calls are TRBV5-1 and TRBJ2-7; 9 nucleotides line up with TRBD2. Losses at the gene ends were 1 base for V and 6 bases for J; bases not matched to a gene: 8. This CDR3 spans 15 amino acids. The germline CDR1 and CDR2 sequences are SGHRS and YFSETQ. CDR3 in DNA: TGCGCCAGCAGCTTGATCGCGGGGGGGCCTCCCGAGCAGTACTTC. This sequence encodes CASSLIAGGPPEQYF.

V gene TRBV6-5 combines with J gene TRBJ2-3, with D perhaps TRBD2 (6 bases). The V gene lost 8 bases and the J gene lost 0 bases, with 12 bases spanning the gap. The length of the CDR3 is 14 residues. Germline values: CDR1 MNHEY, CDR2 SVGAGI. The CDR3 region has the DNA TGTGCCAGCCGGGCGGGGACTAGCACAGATACGCAGTATTTT. Translation gives CASRAGTSTDTQYF.